The TCR beta chain under discussion was sequenced for a study of PD-L1 blockade in urothelial cancer. The overall study: Atezolizumab 1,200 mg was given intravenously every 3 weeks, starting 2014.

This clone was seen once. Data came from immunoSEQ multiplex PCR; TCRdb stores just in-frame clones and leaves some out. This sample has 54,000 or so clones, with 75% to 90% found just once. The time point here: pretreatment peripheral blood. Peripheral blood mononuclear cells were collected from every patient before and during treatment, yielding between 1 and 8 samples per patient. The source was PBMCs, collected around atezolizumab (anti-PD-L1) treatment. The clonotype was recovered from a man aged 45-60 years with urothelial cancer.

The CDR3 nucleotides read TGCGCCAGCAGCCAAGCCTGGACTAGCGGCACCTACGAGCAGTACTTC. Its protein product is CASSQAWTSGTYEQYF. This chain connects TRBV4-3 to TRBJ2-7; 10 nucleotides agree with TRBD2. Germline loops: CDR1 LGHNA, CDR2 YSLEER. The CDR3 has 16 residues. Trimming cost V 1 base and J 2 bases; bases outside gene matches: 5.